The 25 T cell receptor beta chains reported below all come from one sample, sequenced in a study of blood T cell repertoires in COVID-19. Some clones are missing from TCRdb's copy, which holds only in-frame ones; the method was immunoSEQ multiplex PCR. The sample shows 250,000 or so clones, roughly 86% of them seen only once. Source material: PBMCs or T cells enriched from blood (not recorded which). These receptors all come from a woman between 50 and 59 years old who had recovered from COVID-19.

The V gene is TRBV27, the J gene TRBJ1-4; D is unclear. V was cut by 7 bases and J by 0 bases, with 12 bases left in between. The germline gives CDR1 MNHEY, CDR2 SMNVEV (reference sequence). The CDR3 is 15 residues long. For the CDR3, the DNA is TGTGCCAGCAAAAAATCGGGTGCAACTAATGAAAAACTGTTTTTT. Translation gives CASKKSGATNEKLFF.

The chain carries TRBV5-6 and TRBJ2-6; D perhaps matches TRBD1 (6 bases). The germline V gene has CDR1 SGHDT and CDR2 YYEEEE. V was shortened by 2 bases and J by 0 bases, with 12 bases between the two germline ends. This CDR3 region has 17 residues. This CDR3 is CASSFVDSLSGANVLTF. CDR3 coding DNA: TGTGCCAGCAGCTTCGTGGACAGCCTCTCTGGGGCCAACGTCCTGACTTTC.

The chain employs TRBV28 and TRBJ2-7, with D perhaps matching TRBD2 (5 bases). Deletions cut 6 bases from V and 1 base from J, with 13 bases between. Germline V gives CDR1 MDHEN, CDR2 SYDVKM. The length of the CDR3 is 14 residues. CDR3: CASSQGGSSYEQYF. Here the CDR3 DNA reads TGTGCCAGCAGCCAAGGAGGATCTTCCTACGAGCAGTACTTC.

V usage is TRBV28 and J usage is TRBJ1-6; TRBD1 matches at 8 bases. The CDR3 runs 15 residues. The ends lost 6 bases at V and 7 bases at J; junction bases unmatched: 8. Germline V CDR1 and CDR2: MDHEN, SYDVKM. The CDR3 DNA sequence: TGTGCCAGCAGCCGCTCTAACAGGGGGAATTCACCCCTCCACTTT. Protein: CASSRSNRGNSPLHF.

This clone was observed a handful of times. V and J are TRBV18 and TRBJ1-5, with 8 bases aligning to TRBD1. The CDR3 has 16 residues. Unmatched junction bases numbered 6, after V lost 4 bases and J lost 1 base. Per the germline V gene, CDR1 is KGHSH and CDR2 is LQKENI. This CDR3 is CASSLQGARSNQPQHF. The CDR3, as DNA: TGTGCCAGCTCACTCCAGGGGGCGCGGAGCAATCAGCCCCAGCATTTT.

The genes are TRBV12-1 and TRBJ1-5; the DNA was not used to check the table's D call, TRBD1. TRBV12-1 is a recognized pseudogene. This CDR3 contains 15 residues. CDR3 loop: CASSRDRGRRQPQHF. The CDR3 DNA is TGTGCCAGCAGCCGCGACAGGGGGCGAAGACAGCCCCAGCATTTT.

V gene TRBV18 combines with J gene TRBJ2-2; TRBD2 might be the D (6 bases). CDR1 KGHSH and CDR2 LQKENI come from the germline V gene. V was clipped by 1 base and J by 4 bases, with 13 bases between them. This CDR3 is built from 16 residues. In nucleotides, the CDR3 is TGTGCCAGCTCACCACTAACTAGCCCGGGCACCGGGGAGCTGTTTTTT. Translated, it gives CASSPLTSPGTGELFF.

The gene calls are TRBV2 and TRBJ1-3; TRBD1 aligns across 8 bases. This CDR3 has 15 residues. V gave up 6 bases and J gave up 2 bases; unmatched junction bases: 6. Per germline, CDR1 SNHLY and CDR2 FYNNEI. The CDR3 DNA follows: TGTGCCAGCAGGGCGACAGGGGCTGCTGGAAACACCATATATTTT. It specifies CASRATGAAGNTIYF.

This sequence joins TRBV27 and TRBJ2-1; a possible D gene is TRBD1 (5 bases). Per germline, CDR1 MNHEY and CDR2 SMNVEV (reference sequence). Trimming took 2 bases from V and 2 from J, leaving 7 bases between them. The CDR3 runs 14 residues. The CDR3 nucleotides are TGTGCCAGCAGTTTAGCCAGGGCCTACAATGAGCAGTTCTTC. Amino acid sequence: CASSLARAYNEQFF.

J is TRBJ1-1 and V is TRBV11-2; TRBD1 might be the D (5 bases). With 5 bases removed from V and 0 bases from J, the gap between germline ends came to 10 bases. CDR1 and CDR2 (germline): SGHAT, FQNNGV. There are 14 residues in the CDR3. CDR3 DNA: TGTGCCAGCAGCCGCTTGACAGTGAACACTGAAGCTTTCTTT. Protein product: CASSRLTVNTEAFF.

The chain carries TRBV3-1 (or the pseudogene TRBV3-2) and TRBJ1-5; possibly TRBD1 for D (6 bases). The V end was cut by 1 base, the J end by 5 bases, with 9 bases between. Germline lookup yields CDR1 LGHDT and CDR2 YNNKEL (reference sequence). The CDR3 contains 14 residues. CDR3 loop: CASSQGQGHQPQHF. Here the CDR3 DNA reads TGTGCCAGCAGCCAAGGGCAGGGGCATCAGCCCCAGCATTTT.

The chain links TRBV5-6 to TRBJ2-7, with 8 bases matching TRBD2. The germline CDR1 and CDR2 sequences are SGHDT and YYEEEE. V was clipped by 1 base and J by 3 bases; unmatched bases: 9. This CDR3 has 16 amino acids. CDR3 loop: CASSLTTSGRHYEQYF. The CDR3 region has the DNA TGTGCCAGCAGCTTGACCACTAGCGGCAGACACTACGAGCAGTACTTC.

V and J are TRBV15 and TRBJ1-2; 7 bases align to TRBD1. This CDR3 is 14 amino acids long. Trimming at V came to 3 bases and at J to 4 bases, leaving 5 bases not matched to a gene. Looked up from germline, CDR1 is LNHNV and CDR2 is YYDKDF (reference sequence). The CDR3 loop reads CATSSRTGPYGYTF. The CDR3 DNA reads TGTGCCACCAGCAGTCGGACAGGTCCCTATGGCTACACCTTC.

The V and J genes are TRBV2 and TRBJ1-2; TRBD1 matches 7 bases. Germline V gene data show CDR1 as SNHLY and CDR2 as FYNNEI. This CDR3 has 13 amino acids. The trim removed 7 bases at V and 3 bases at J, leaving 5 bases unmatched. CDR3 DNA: TGTGCCAGCAAAAGGGGGCTCGACTATGGCTACACCTTC. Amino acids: CASKRGLDYGYTF.

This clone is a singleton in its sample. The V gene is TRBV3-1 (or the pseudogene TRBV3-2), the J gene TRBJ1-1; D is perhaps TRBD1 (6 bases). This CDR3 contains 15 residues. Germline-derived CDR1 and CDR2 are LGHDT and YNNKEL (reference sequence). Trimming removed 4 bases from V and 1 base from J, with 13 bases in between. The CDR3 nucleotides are TGTGCCAGCAGCCGAAGACAGGCAAGGAACACTGAAGCTTTCTTT. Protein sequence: CASSRRQARNTEAFF.

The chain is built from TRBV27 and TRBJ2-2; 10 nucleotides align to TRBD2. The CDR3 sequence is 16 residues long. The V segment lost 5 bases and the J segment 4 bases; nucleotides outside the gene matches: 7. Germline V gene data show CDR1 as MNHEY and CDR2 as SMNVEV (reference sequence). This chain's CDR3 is CASSPLQREGTGELFF. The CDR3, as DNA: TGTGCCAGCAGTCCCCTCCAGCGGGAGGGCACCGGGGAGCTGTTTTTT.

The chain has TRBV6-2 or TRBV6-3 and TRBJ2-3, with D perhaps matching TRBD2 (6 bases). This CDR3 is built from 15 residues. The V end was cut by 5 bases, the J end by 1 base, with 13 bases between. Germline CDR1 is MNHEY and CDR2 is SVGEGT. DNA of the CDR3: TGTGCCAGCAGTAGCCTGGGGGAGGGCACAGATACGCAGTATTTT. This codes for CASSSLGEGTDTQYF.

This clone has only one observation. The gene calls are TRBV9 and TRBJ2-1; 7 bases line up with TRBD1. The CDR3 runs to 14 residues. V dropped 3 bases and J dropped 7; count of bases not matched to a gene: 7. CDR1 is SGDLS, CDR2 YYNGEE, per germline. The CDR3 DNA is TGTGCCAGCAGCGAAAACCCGGGACAGAATGAGCAGTTCTTC. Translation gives CASSENPGQNEQFF.

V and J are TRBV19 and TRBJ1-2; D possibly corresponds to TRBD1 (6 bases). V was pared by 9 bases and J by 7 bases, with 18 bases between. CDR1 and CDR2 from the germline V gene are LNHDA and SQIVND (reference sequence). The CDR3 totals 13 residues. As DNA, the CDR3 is TGTGCCAGCAAAACGGACAGACGCATTGGCTACACCTTC. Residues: CASKTDRRIGYTF.

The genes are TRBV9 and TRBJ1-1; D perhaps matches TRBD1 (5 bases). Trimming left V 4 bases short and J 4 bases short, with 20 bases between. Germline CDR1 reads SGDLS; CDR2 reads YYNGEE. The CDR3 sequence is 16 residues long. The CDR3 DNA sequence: TGTGCCAGCAGCCCCGGGCGGGGGACCCTTCGCACTGAAGCTTTCTTT. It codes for CASSPGRGTLRTEAFF.

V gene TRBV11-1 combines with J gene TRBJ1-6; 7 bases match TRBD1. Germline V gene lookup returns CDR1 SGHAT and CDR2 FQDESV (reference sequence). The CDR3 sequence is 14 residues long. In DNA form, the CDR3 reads TGTGCAGCCGAGGGGACAGAGTATAATTCACCCCTCCACTTT. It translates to CAAEGTEYNSPLHF.

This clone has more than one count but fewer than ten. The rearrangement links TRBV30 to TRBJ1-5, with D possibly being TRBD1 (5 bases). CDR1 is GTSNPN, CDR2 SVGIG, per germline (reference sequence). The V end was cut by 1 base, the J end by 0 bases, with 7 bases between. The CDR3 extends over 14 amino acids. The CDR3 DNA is TGTGCCTGGAGTGGGGGCGATAGCAATCAGCCCCAGCATTTT. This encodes CAWSGGDSNQPQHF.

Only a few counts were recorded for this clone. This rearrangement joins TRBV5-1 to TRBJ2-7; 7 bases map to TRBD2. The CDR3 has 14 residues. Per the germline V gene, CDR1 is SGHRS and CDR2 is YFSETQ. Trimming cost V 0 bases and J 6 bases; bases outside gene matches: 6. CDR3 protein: CASSLVAGVPEQYF. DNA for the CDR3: TGCGCCAGCAGCTTGGTTGCGGGAGTGCCCGAGCAGTACTTC.

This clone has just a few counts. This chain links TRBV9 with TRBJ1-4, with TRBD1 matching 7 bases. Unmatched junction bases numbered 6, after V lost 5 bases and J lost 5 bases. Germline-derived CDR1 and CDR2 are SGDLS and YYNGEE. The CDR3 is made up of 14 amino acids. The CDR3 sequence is CASREGQINEKLFF. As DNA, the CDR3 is TGTGCCAGCAGAGAGGGACAGATAAATGAAAAACTGTTTTTT.

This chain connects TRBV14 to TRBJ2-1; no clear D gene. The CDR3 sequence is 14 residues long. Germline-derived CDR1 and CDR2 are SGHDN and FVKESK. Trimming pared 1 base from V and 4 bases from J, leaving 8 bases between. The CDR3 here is CASSQAGLYNEQFF. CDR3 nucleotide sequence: TGTGCCAGCAGCCAAGCGGGTCTTTACAATGAGCAGTTCTTC.